Shown below are 7 T cell receptor beta chains from a single sample sequenced in a study of cytomegalovirus exposure and HLA in healthy donors. The PCR was carried out with 60 Vbeta primers and 13 Jbeta primers. The repertoire was sequenced with immunoSEQ multiplex PCR; TCRdb's copy has only in-frame clones and lacks some. Of about 130,000 clones in the sample, about 70% are singletons; the top ten hold roughly 2%. The sequencing input was PBMCs. The source of these receptors is a woman aged 40-49 years in good health and CMV-seropositive.

The V call is TRBV2, the J call TRBJ2-1, with 8 bases matching TRBD2. This CDR3 has 15 residues. Trimming cost V 5 bases and J 2 bases; bases outside gene matches: 5. Germline V gene lookup returns CDR1 SNHLY and CDR2 FYNNEI. The CDR3 protein is CASSFREGTYNEQFF. The CDR3 bases are TGTGCCAGCAGTTTTCGGGAGGGAACCTACAATGAGCAGTTCTTC.

The chain couples TRBV11-2 to TRBJ2-7, with TRBD2 matching over 7 bases. Germline values: CDR1 SGHAT, CDR2 FQNNGV. The junction had 8 bases not matched to a gene; V was cut back by 3 bases and J by 6 bases. This CDR3 is built from 14 residues. The DNA of the CDR3 is TGTGCCAGCAGCTTGGCTACGGGGGGATGCGAGCAGTACTTC. This sequence encodes CASSLATGGCEQYF.

This clone was recorded only once. J is TRBJ1-1 and V is TRBV5-5; D not resolved. Trimming removed 0 bases at V and 2 bases at J, with 8 bases between. The CDR3 length is 14 residues. Looked up from germline, CDR1 is SGHKS and CDR2 is YYEKEE (reference sequence). CDR3 sequence (DNA): TGTGCCAGCAGCTTGGTATCTCTAAACACTGAAGCTTTCTTT. Protein product: CASSLVSLNTEAFF.

The rearrangement links TRBV28 to TRBJ1-5, with D tentatively TRBD1 (5 bases). Germline V gene data show CDR1 as MDHEN and CDR2 as SYDVKM. This CDR3 contains 15 residues. Trimming left V 1 base short and J 11 bases short, with 18 bases between. CDR3 sequence: CASSLSPWGGEAQHF. The CDR3 bases are TGTGCCAGCAGTTTATCCCCATGGGGGGGGGAGGCCCAGCATTTT.

This clone ranks as medium-sized. J is TRBJ2-4 and V is TRBV5-4; the match to TRBD1 covers 7 bases. V was pared by 4 bases and J by 4 bases, with 5 bases of the junction left unmatched. CDR1 and CDR2 (germline): SGHNT, YYREEE (reference sequence). The CDR3 is made up of 14 amino acids. The CDR3 DNA follows: TGTGCCAGCAGCGGGGGACAGCATAAAAACATTCAGTACTTC. It is translated as CASSGGQHKNIQYF.

This clone was found once. V is TRBV14 and J is TRBJ1-1, with no clear D. The CDR3 covers 15 residues. Trimming left V 0 bases short and J 8 bases short, with 16 bases between. The germline CDR1 and CDR2 sequences are SGHDN and FVKESK. This CDR3 is CASSQEFGYGGEAFF. The CDR3 nucleotides read TGTGCCAGCAGCCAAGAGTTCGGGTATGGTGGGGAAGCTTTCTTT.

The chain combines TRBV9 with TRBJ1-4, with D maybe TRBD1 (5 bases). With 0 bases removed from V and 6 bases from J, the gap between germline ends came to 12 bases. Looked up from germline, CDR1 is SGDLS and CDR2 is YYNGEE. The CDR3 runs to 15 residues. The DNA of the CDR3 is TGTGCCAGCAGCGTAGGCCAGGACATCGATGAAAAACTGTTTTTT. The encoded protein is CASSVGQDIDEKLFF.